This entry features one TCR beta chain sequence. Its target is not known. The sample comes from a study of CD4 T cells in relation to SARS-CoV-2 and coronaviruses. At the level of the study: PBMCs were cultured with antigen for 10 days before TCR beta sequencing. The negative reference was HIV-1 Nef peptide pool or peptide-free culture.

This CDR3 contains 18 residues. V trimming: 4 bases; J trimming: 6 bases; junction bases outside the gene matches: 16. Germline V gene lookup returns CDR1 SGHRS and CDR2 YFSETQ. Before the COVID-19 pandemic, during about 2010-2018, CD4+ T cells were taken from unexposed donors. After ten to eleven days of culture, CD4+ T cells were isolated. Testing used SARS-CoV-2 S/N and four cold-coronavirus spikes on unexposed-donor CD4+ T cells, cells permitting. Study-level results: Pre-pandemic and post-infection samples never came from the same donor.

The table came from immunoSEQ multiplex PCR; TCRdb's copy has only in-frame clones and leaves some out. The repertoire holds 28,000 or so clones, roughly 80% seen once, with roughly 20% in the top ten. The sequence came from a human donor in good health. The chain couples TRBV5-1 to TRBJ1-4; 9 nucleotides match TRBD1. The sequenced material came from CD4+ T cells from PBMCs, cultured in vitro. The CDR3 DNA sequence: TGCGCCAGCAGCCGTGCGAGTTCCCGGGACAGGGTTTATGAAAAACTGTTTTTT. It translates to CASSRASSRDRVYEKLFF.